The 4 T cell receptor beta chains below come from one sample, sequenced in a study of CD8 T cells in ankylosing spondylitis. TCRdb reprocessed the 5' RACE reads with MiXCR, giving one entry per CDR3 protein. The profile shows fewer than 150,000 distinct CDR3 sequences, around 7.9% of them singletons. Source material: blood, either unsorted or a sorted T cell fraction (not recorded which). The receptors here all came from a female donor with ankylosing spondylitis or in good health (not recorded which).

In this sample, this clonotype turned up many times. The gene calls are TRBV12-3 or TRBV12-4 and TRBJ1-6, with D possibly being TRBD1 (6 bases). This CDR3 comprises 13 residues. V lost 3 bases, J lost 10 bases, and 10 bases lay in between. CDR3 in amino acids: CASSLNDRSPLHF. CDR3 DNA sequence: TGTGCCAGCAGTTTGAACGACAGGTCACCCCTCCACTTT.

This chain joins TRBV4-1 and TRBJ2-3; 8 bases align to TRBD2. Germline CDR1 is MGHRA and CDR2 is YSYEKL. V dropped 3 bases and J dropped 4; count of bases not matched to a gene: 9. The CDR3 length is 16 residues. CDR3 in amino acids: CASSQGAGLASDTQYF. CDR3 nucleotide sequence: TGCGCCAGCAGCCAGGGGGCCGGACTAGCATCAGATACGCAGTATTTT.

This rearrangement joins TRBV7-3 to TRBJ2-7; the match to TRBD2 covers 13 bases. V lost 4 bases and J lost 5; bases outside the gene matches: 11. The length of the CDR3 is 17 residues. Per the germline V gene, CDR1 is SGHTA and CDR2 is FQGTGA. The CDR3 coding sequence is TGTGCCAGCAGCTCACTTCTAGGACTAGCGGGGGACAACGAGCAGTACTTC. Its translation is CASSSLLGLAGDNEQYF.

This clonotype was seen ten or more times. The chain combines TRBV4-2 with TRBJ2-3, with 13 positions matching TRBD2. This CDR3 has 18 residues. Trimming cost V 0 bases and J 4 bases; bases outside gene matches: 7. From germline, CDR1 is LGHNA and CDR2 YNFKEQ. CDR3 region: CASSQETWTSGGPDTQYF. CDR3 coding DNA: TGTGCCAGCAGCCAAGAAACCTGGACTAGCGGGGGCCCAGATACGCAGTATTTT.